The rows below give T cell receptor beta chains drawn from one sample of a study of graft-versus-host responses after intestinal transplantation. Method: immunoSEQ multiplex PCR; TCRdb's copy keeps in-frame clones and lacks some. The sample carries approximately 15,000 clones, about 30% recorded once. Sequencing was performed on alloreactive CD4+ T cells from a mixed lymphocyte reaction culture, taken before intestinal transplant. The receptor source for this set is a human patient who received an intestinal transplant. Both conserved end residues are part of each CDR3. The order of the fields is clone size, J gene, V gene, D gene, CDR3 protein, CDR3 DNA. The D gene is left open where the match is weak. For some rows the clone size is stated as once, few or many, or as a class when expanded; others skip it.

size: -; J: TRBJ2-7; V: TRBV11-2; D: -; CDR3: CASSLVLARGPYEQYF; DNA: TGTGCCAGCAGCTTAGTTTTAGCGCGGGGGCCCTACGAGCAGTACTTC
size: -; J: TRBJ2-1; V: TRBV5-1; D: TRBD2; CDR3: CASSLVSGVIYNEQFF; DNA: TGCGCCAGCAGCTTGGTTAGCGGGGTTATATACAATGAGCAGTTCTTC
size: -; J: TRBJ1-4; V: TRBV6-5; D: TRBD1; CDR3: CASSRQGAGGLFF; DNA: TGTGCCAGCAGCCGACAGGGGGCTGGCGGACTGTTTTTT
size: few; J: TRBJ2-3; V: TRBV4-1; D: -; CDR3: CASSPLVGLTDTQYF; DNA: TGCGCCAGCAGCCCCCTAGTTGGTCTCACAGATACGCAGTATTTT
size: few; J: TRBJ1-5; V: TRBV6-6; D: TRBD1; CDR3: CASRQGTGMNQPQHF; DNA: TGTGCCAGCAGACAGGGGACAGGGATGAATCAGCCCCAGCATTTT
size: once; J: TRBJ1-6; V: TRBV7-9; D: -; CDR3: CASSSYYRGGDNSPLHF; DNA: TGTGCCAGCAGCTCCTATTACCGAGGGGGTGATAATTCACCCCTCCACTTT
size: medium-sized; J: TRBJ1-4; V: TRBV6-5; D: -; CDR3: CASRRSPNEKLFF; DNA: TGTGCCAGCAGGAGGAGTCCTAATGAAAAACTGTTTTTT
size: -; J: TRBJ2-7; V: TRBV20-1; D: -; CDR3: CSANNRDEQYF; DNA: TGCAGTGCCAATAACAGGGACGAGCAGTACTTC
size: -; J: TRBJ1-1; V: TRBV10-1; D: -; CDR3: CASSIGPWGTEAFF; DNA: TGCGCCAGCAGTATAGGACCGTGGGGCACTGAAGCTTTCTTT
size: -; J: TRBJ1-2; V: TRBV5-1; D: -; CDR3: CASSLVNSLFYGYTF; DNA: TGCGCCAGCAGCTTGGTTAACAGCCTATTCTATGGCTACACCTTC
size: -; J: TRBJ1-3; V: TRBV5-4; D: -; CDR3: CASSPRPGLNTIYF; DNA: TGTGCCAGCAGCCCCAGGCCAGGATTGAACACCATATATTTT
size: -; J: TRBJ2-7; V: TRBV11-1; D: -; CDR3: CASSRPRGSYEQYF; DNA: TGTGCCAGCAGCCGCCCTCGAGGCTCCTACGAGCAGTACTTC
size: -; J: TRBJ1-2; V: TRBV9; D: -; CDR3: CASSGTVRPGYGYTF; DNA: TGTGCCAGCAGCGGAACAGTCAGGCCAGGGTATGGCTACACCTTC
size: -; J: TRBJ2-3; V: TRBV6-5; D: TRBD1; CDR3: CASRGTGRDTQYF; DNA: TGTGCCAGCAGGGGGACAGGGAGGGATACGCAGTATTTT
size: few; J: TRBJ1-3; V: TRBV7-6; D: -; CDR3: CASSSIHRAGNTIYF; DNA: TGTGCCAGCAGCTCAATCCACAGGGCTGGAAACACCATATATTTT
size: few; J: TRBJ1-1; V: TRBV11-2; D: TRBD1; CDR3: CASSQDRGTEAFF; DNA: TGTGCCAGCAGCCAAGACAGGGGCACTGAAGCTTTCTTT
size: -; J: TRBJ1-5; V: TRBV6-1; D: -; CDR3: CASSSRSNQPQHF; DNA: TGTGCCAGCAGTTCCCGTAGCAATCAGCCCCAGCATTTT
size: medium-sized; J: TRBJ2-1; V: TRBV7-9; D: -; CDR3: CASSPALGTASYNEQFF; DNA: TGTGCCAGCAGCCCCGCCCTGGGGACGGCCTCCTACAATGAGCAGTTCTTC
size: -; J: TRBJ2-7; V: TRBV6-9; D: TRBD2; CDR3: CASRLTSGSYEQYF; DNA: TGTGCCAGCAGGCTAACTAGCGGCTCCTACGAGCAGTACTTC
size: few; J: TRBJ2-5; V: TRBV28; D: -; CDR3: CASSFQGSGQETQYF; DNA: TGTGCCAGCAGTTTTCAGGGGTCCGGCCAAGAGACCCAGTACTTC
size: few; J: TRBJ1-2; V: TRBV28; D: -; CDR3: CASSIDSNYGYTF; DNA: TGTGCCAGCAGCATTGACAGTAACTATGGCTACACCTTC
size: few; J: TRBJ1-3; V: TRBV6-5; D: -; CDR3: CASSRPGGLNTIYF; DNA: TGTGCCAGCAGCCGGCCCGGGGGCTTGAACACCATATATTTT
size: -; J: TRBJ1-2; V: TRBV9; D: -; CDR3: CASSVVGLEGYTF; DNA: TGTGCCAGCAGCGTAGTCGGACTGGAGGGCTACACCTTC
size: -; J: TRBJ2-5; V: TRBV5-4; D: -; CDR3: CASSLEQWETQYF; DNA: TGTGCCAGCAGCTTGGAACAGTGGGAGACCCAGTACTTC
size: -; J: TRBJ2-2; V: TRBV7-5; D: -; CDR3: CVRSLASEDTGELFF; DNA: TGTGTCAGAAGCTTGGCTAGCGAGGACACCGGGGAGCTGTTTTTT
size: -; J: TRBJ1-6; V: TRBV6-9; D: -; CDR3: CASSYSGRDGSPLHF; DNA: TGTGCCAGCAGTTACTCGGGCAGGGATGGTTCACCCCTCCACTTT
size: -; J: TRBJ1-6; V: TRBV5-4; D: TRBD1; CDR3: CASSLVGTGANSPLHF; DNA: TGTGCCAGCAGCTTGGTGGGGACAGGGGCGAATTCACCCCTCCACTTT
size: -; J: TRBJ2-7; V: TRBV4-2; D: TRBD2; CDR3: CASSQPGASGRAGEQYF; DNA: TGTGCCAGCAGCCAGCCCGGGGCTAGCGGGAGGGCCGGCGAGCAGTACTTC
size: few; J: TRBJ2-7; V: TRBV9; D: TRBD1; CDR3: CASSGTGYEQYF; DNA: TGTGCCAGCAGCGGGACAGGTTACGAGCAGTACTTC
size: -; J: TRBJ2-3; V: TRBV5-1; D: -; CDR3: CASSLLASSSDTQYF; DNA: TGCGCCAGCAGCTTGCTAGCCTCGAGTTCAGATACGCAGTATTTT
size: -; J: TRBJ1-6; V: TRBV7-2; D: TRBD1; CDR3: CASSLPGQELQSPLHF; DNA: TGTGCCAGCAGCTTACCGGGACAGGAGCTACAGTCACCCCTCCACTTT
size: -; J: TRBJ2-1; V: TRBV7-7; D: TRBD2; CDR3: CASSLSAGAAYNEQFF; DNA: TGTGCCAGCAGCTTAAGTGCGGGAGCCGCCTACAATGAGCAGTTCTTC
size: few; J: TRBJ1-2; V: TRBV7-9; D: TRBD1; CDR3: CASSPSTGGYGYTF; DNA: TGTGCCAGCAGCCCATCGACAGGGGGGTATGGCTACACCTTC
size: -; J: TRBJ1-1; V: TRBV6-1; D: -; CDR3: CASSPLGRLNTEAFF; DNA: TGTGCCAGCAGTCCCCTCGGACGGTTGAACACTGAAGCTTTCTTT
size: -; J: TRBJ1-2; V: TRBV6-9; D: -; CDR3: CASSPTGTTTIYGYTF; DNA: TGTGCCAGCAGTCCTACAGGTACCACAACGATATATGGCTACACCTTC
size: few; J: TRBJ2-1; V: TRBV29-1; D: TRBD1; CDR3: CSVSRTGGHNEQFF; DNA: TGCAGCGTTTCCCGGACAGGGGGCCACAATGAGCAGTTCTTC
size: -; J: TRBJ2-1; V: TRBV7-6; D: -; CDR3: CASSSPRRISLMSLKNEQFF; DNA: TGTGCCAGCAGCTCCCCTAGGCGGATCTCCCTAATGAGCTTAAAGAATGAGCAGTTCTTC
size: large; J: TRBJ2-7; V: TRBV2; D: TRBD1; CDR3: CASRGQLLGYEQYF; DNA: TGTGCCAGCAGGGGACAGCTATTAGGCTACGAGCAGTACTTC
size: -; J: TRBJ2-7; V: TRBV2; D: TRBD1; CDR3: CASSPGTGIYEQYF; DNA: TGTGCCAGCAGTCCCGGGACAGGGATCTACGAGCAGTACTTC
size: -; J: TRBJ1-2; V: TRBV6-5; D: -; CDR3: CASIYGLSTNYGYTF; DNA: TGTGCCAGCATCTACGGTCTCAGCACTAACTATGGCTACACCTTC
size: medium-sized; J: TRBJ2-5; V: TRBV7-7; D: -; CDR3: CASSTSSTFGTQYF; DNA: TGTGCCAGCAGTACAAGTTCGACTTTCGGGACCCAGTACTTC
size: -; J: TRBJ1-6; V: TRBV7-9; D: -; CDR3: CASSLFQAWRPLHF; DNA: TGTGCCAGCAGCTTATTCCAGGCCTGGCGACCCCTCCACTTT
size: -; J: TRBJ2-1; V: TRBV18; D: TRBD1; CDR3: CASSRAGGHEQFF; DNA: TGTGCCAGCTCACGGGCAGGGGGCCATGAGCAGTTCTTC
size: -; J: TRBJ2-2; V: TRBV2; D: -; CDR3: CASSSPPNNQLTGELFF; DNA: TGTGCCAGCAGTTCCCCCCCGAACAACCAGCTCACCGGGGAGCTGTTTTTT
size: -; J: TRBJ1-1; V: TRBV5-1; D: TRBD1; CDR3: CASSENRGQVWTEAFF; DNA: TGCGCCAGCAGCGAAAACAGGGGGCAGGTGTGGACTGAAGCTTTCTTT
size: -; J: TRBJ1-6; V: TRBV4-2; D: TRBD1; CDR3: CASSLTGGNYNSPLHF; DNA: TGTGCCAGCAGCCTAACAGGGGGCAACTATAATTCACCCCTCCACTTT
size: -; J: TRBJ1-6; V: TRBV2; D: TRBD1; CDR3: CASSVTGANSPLHF; DNA: TGTGCCAGCAGTGTGACAGGGGCAAATTCACCCCTCCACTTT
size: -; J: TRBJ1-2; V: TRBV5-4; D: -; CDR3: CASSLDRSKSYTF; DNA: TGTGCCAGCAGCTTGGACAGGTCCAAATCCTACACCTTC
size: once; J: TRBJ1-1; V: TRBV30; D: TRBD1; CDR3: CAWSYYRQGSTEAFF; DNA: TGTGCCTGGAGCTACTATCGACAGGGATCGACTGAAGCTTTCTTT
size: few; J: TRBJ1-1; V: TRBV6-4; D: -; CDR3: CASSYPGGSAVARTEAFF; DNA: TGTGCCAGCAGCTACCCCGGGGGGAGTGCAGTGGCGAGGACTGAAGCTTTCTTT
size: -; J: TRBJ2-7; V: TRBV27; D: -; CDR3: CASSYRRGNSYEQYF; DNA: TGTGCCAGCAGTTACCGCAGGGGTAACTCCTACGAGCAGTACTTC
size: -; J: TRBJ2-7; V: TRBV6-6; D: -; CDR3: CASSVGSREQYF; DNA: TGTGCCAGCAGTGTAGGGTCCCGGGAGCAGTACTTC
size: -; J: TRBJ2-7; V: TRBV6-5; D: TRBD2; CDR3: CASSYERTSVYEQYF; DNA: TGTGCCAGCAGTTACGAAAGGACTAGCGTCTACGAGCAGTACTTC
size: -; J: TRBJ2-3; V: TRBV5-1; D: TRBD2; CDR3: CASSLPAGEADTQYF; DNA: TGCGCCAGCAGCTTGCCGGCGGGAGAAGCAGATACGCAGTATTTT
size: -; J: TRBJ1-6; V: TRBV5-1; D: TRBD1; CDR3: CASRGTGGDSPLHF; DNA: TGCGCCAGTCGCGGGACAGGGGGCGATTCACCCCTCCACTTT